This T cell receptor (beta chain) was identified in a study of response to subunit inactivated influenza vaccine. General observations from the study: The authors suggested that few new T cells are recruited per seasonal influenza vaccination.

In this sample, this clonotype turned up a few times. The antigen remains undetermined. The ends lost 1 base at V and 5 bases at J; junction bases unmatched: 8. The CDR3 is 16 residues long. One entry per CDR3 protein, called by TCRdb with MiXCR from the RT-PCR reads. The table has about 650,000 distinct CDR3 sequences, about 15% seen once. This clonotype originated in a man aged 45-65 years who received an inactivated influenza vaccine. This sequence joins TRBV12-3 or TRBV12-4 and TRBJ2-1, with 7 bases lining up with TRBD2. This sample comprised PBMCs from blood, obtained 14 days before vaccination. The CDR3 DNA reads TGTGCCAGCAGTTTAGGGAACGGGAGGAGGAACAATGAGCAGTTCTTC. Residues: CASSLGNGRRNNEQFF.